This TCR beta chain is from a study of blood T cells in healthy people across ages. Study summary: Roughly one uniquely barcoded beta molecule per two T cells was captured.

A second roughly 6 to 11 cycle PCR used barcoded and J-beta primers. The authors tagged each cDNA molecule using a template-switch adaptor with 12 random nucleotides. MiXCR, applied by TCRdb to the 5' RACE reads, yields one record per CDR3 protein. The repertoire includes more than 650,000 distinct CDR3 sequences, 22% of them detected once, and roughly 22% sits in the top ten. This CDR3 has 15 amino acids. Germline CDR1 MDHEN, CDR2 SYDVKM. Unmatched junction bases numbered 4, after V lost 1 base and J lost 4 bases. The study's findings and limits: PBMCs that were unsorted prevented a conclusive naive versus antigen-experienced comparison.

A few counts support this clonotype. Its antigen is not identified. This clonotype was obtained from a man aged 70-80 years in good health. The chain uses TRBV28 and TRBJ2-5, with 9 bases fitting TRBD2. The specimen sequenced was blood. The CDR3 nucleotides are TGTGCCAGCAGTTTATCTAGCGGGGCTGTAGAGACCCAGTACTTC. Its translation is CASSLSSGAVETQYF.